These 19 T cell receptor beta chains were all obtained from the same sample, sequenced in a study of blood T cell repertoires in COVID-19. Sequencing was performed with immunoSEQ multiplex PCR; in TCRdb, only in-frame clones are kept and a portion is missing. In the table there are around 63,000 clones, 65% to 85% of which are singletons. The sample was peripheral blood. Source of these receptors: a man between 60 and 70 years old with acute or convalescent COVID-19.

This chain links TRBV5-1 with TRBJ2-2; D is possibly TRBD1 (6 bases). The CDR3 length is 16 residues. CDR1 is SGHRS and CDR2 is YFSETQ in the germline V gene. V shed 4 bases and J shed 0 bases, with 13 bases lying between them. The CDR3 region has the DNA TGCGCCAGCAGCCAGTCTCAGGGGACGAACACCGGGGAGCTGTTTTTT. It is translated as CASSQSQGTNTGELFF. The full variable domain, with the rest looked up from reference TRBV5-1 and TRBJ2-2, is KAGVTQTPRYLIKTRGQQVTLSCSPISGHRSVSWYQQTPGQGLQFLFEYFSETQRNKGNFPGRFSGRQFSNSRSEMNVSTLELGDSALYLCASSQSQGTNTGELFFGEGSRLTVL.

This rearrangement joins TRBV6-5 to TRBJ2-5, with 7 bases matching TRBD2. Per the germline V gene, CDR1 is MNHEY and CDR2 is SVGAGI. The CDR3 contains 13 residues. The junction had 3 bases not matched to a gene; V was cut back by 6 bases and J by 2 bases. The CDR3 here is CASSGGSQETQYF. The DNA of the CDR3 is TGTGCCAGCAGCGGGGGGTCGCAAGAGACCCAGTACTTC.

The V call is TRBV27, the J call TRBJ2-1; TRBD2 matches at 10 bases. CDR3 length equals 16 residues. Germline V gene lookup returns CDR1 MNHEY and CDR2 SMNVEV (reference sequence). The V segment lost 0 bases and the J segment 7 bases; nucleotides outside the gene matches: 6. In nucleotides, the CDR3 is TGTGCCAGCAGTTTATCGAGCGGGGGGGCTGGGAATGAGCAGTTCTTC. Encoded protein: CASSLSSGGAGNEQFF.

The chain uses TRBV12-5 and TRBJ2-2, with D unresolved. The CDR3 contains 14 residues. The germline CDR1 and CDR2 sequences are LGHNT and FRNRAP. Trimming stripped 1 base from V and 4 bases from J, with 7 bases between. The DNA of the CDR3 is TGTGCTAGTGGTTTGGGAGGTAGCACCGGGGAGCTGTTTTTT. As protein: CASGLGGSTGELFF.

The chain links TRBV19 to TRBJ2-7; 8 nucleotides match TRBD2. From germline, CDR1 is LNHDA and CDR2 SQIVND (reference sequence). With 3 bases clipped from V and 5 bases from J, the junction kept 9 bases outside the gene matches. The CDR3 covers 15 residues. This chain's CDR3 is CASSMARGGVHEQYF. CDR3 sequence (DNA): TGTGCCAGTAGTATGGCCCGGGGGGGCGTCCACGAGCAGTACTTC.

This chain connects TRBV5-6 to TRBJ2-3; D might be TRBD1 (5 bases). Germline V CDR1 and CDR2: SGHDT, YYEEEE. V dropped 5 bases and J dropped 2 bases, with 18 bases sitting between them. The CDR3 is made up of 16 amino acids. Here the CDR3 reads CASRAYWQGNTDTQYF. The CDR3 nucleotides read TGTGCCAGCAGGGCATATTGGCAGGGCAACACAGATACGCAGTATTTT.

The chain uses TRBV6-5 and TRBJ1-2; 7 bases line up with TRBD1. CDR3 length: 15 amino acids. V was clipped by 0 bases and J by 6 bases; unmatched bases: 7. Germline-derived CDR1 and CDR2 are MNHEY and SVGAGI. Written as DNA, the CDR3 is TGTGCCAGCAGTTACTCCCGACAGGGATCGGATGGCTACACCTTC. Residues: CASSYSRQGSDGYTF.

The chain employs TRBV18 and TRBJ2-1, with TRBD2 matching 7 bases. The CDR3 is 15 amino acids. The trim removed 3 bases at V and 10 bases at J, leaving 12 bases unmatched. Germline V gene data show CDR1 as KGHSH and CDR2 as LQKENI. The CDR3 protein is CASSPLGGVYREQFF. In DNA form, the CDR3 reads TGTGCCAGCTCACCCCTGGGGGGGGTTTATCGGGAGCAGTTCTTC.

The table lists this clone with a few counts. The chain links TRBV6-5 to TRBJ2-7; the D is unclear. This CDR3 is 15 amino acids long. Germline V gene sequence: CDR1 MNHEY, CDR2 SVGAGI. V was cut by 3 bases and J by 0 bases, with 12 bases left in between. This CDR3 reads CASSYKSADSYEQYF. Written as DNA, the CDR3 is TGTGCCAGCAGTTATAAAAGCGCCGACTCCTACGAGCAGTACTTC.

The CDR3 bases are TGTGCCAGCAGATTACTAGCGGGGGGGCCACATGAGCAGTTCTTC. Translating gives CASRLLAGGPHEQFF. The chain is built from TRBV6-6 and TRBJ2-1; the match to TRBD2 covers 13 bases. J gave up 8 bases and V 6 bases, and 7 bases lay outside the gene matches. Germline-derived CDR1 and CDR2 are MNHNY and SVGAGI (reference sequence). There are 15 residues in the CDR3.

The V call is TRBV6-2 or TRBV6-3, the J call TRBJ1-2, with 8 nucleotides matching TRBD1. This CDR3 has 14 amino acids. From germline, CDR1 is MNHEY and CDR2 SVGEGT. Losses at the gene ends were 6 bases for V and 3 bases for J; bases not matched to a gene: 6. Here the CDR3 reads CASSRQGQDYGYTF. The CDR3 DNA sequence: TGTGCCAGCAGCCGACAGGGGCAGGACTATGGCTACACCTTC.

This rearrangement joins TRBV29-1 to TRBJ2-2; D might be TRBD1 (5 bases). The CDR3 totals 11 residues. The ends were cut back, 8 bases at V and 6 bases at J, with 10 bases in the middle. CDR1 is SQVTM, CDR2 ANQGSEA, per germline. Written as DNA, the CDR3 is TGCAGCACGGACAACGCCGGGGAGCTGTTTTTT. It specifies CSTDNAGELFF.

This clone was counted a single time. The chain uses TRBV5-1 and TRBJ1-1; TRBD1 aligns across 7 bases. After removal of 4 bases from V and 1 base from J, the junction contained 4 bases not matched to a gene. In germline, CDR1 is SGHRS, CDR2 YFSETQ. CDR3 size: 14 residues. CDR3 nucleotide sequence: TGCGCCAGCAGCGCGGGACAGACGAACACTGAAGCTTTCTTT. This codes for CASSAGQTNTEAFF.

The CDR3 sequence is CASSVVDRGLADTQYF. CDR3 sequence (DNA): TGTGCCAGCAGCGTAGTAGACAGGGGGCTGGCAGATACGCAGTATTTT. This chain links TRBV9 with TRBJ2-3; 10 bases align to TRBD1. CDR3 size: 16 residues. Germline assignment: CDR1 SGDLS and CDR2 YYNGEE. After removal of 0 bases from V and 4 bases from J, the junction contained 5 bases not matched to a gene.

V is TRBV6-5 and J is TRBJ1-2; D gene unclear. The CDR3 sequence is 13 residues long. Germline V CDR1 and CDR2: MNHEY, SVGAGI. Deletions cut 7 bases from V and 6 bases from J, with 15 bases between. This CDR3 reads CASTPRGSHGYTF. As DNA, the CDR3 is TGTGCCAGCACTCCACGGGGTTCACATGGCTACACCTTC.

V gene TRBV28 combines with J gene TRBJ2-1, with TRBD2 matching 12 bases. The V and J ends lost 5 bases and 4 bases, in that order; junction bases with no gene match: 15. The germline CDR1 and CDR2 sequences are MDHEN and SYDVKM. The CDR3 is 19 amino acids. The CDR3 nucleotides read TGTGCCAGCAGTACCAAAACTAGCGGGGGGAGACCCCGATACAATGAGCAGTTCTTC. This gives the protein CASSTKTSGGRPRYNEQFF.

The CDR3 DNA follows: TGCGCCAGCAGCTTGGCGGGACTAGCGGGGCTTGATACGCAGTATTTT. Translating it yields CASSLAGLAGLDTQYF. The chain uses TRBV5-1 and TRBJ2-3; 13 bases are a match to TRBD2. The CDR3 has 16 residues. Germline V gives CDR1 SGHRS, CDR2 YFSETQ. Trimming took 0 bases from V and 6 from J; bases not matched to a gene: 4.

The rearrangement links TRBV11-2 to TRBJ1-5; D gene unclear. V lost 4 bases to trimming and J lost 4 bases, with 8 bases between them. Germline CDR1 is SGHAT and CDR2 is FQNNGV. CDR3 length: 13 residues. In DNA, the CDR3 is TGTGCCAGCAGCTCCGATCGGAATCAGCCCCAGCATTTT. Its translation is CASSSDRNQPQHF.

The chain joins TRBV25-1 to TRBJ1-1; D unclear. The CDR3 is 13 amino acids. Germline CDR1 is MGHDK and CDR2 is SYGVNS. V dropped 4 bases and J dropped 1 base, with 7 bases sitting between them. The CDR3 DNA is TGTGCCAGCAGTGGGAGGGCGAACACTGAAGCTTTCTTT. Amino acids: CASSGRANTEAFF.